The present T cell receptor (beta chain) was sequenced within a study of blood T cell repertoires in COVID-19. This CDR3 is 14 amino acids long. With V trimmed by 7 bases and J by 5 bases, 8 bases remained unmatched. Germline V lookup: CDR1 MDHEN, CDR2 SYDVKM. In the study's own analysis: Counts of nucleated cells, estimated from reference gene primer amplification, were obtained. TCRdb's table, derived via immunoSEQ multiplex PCR, lists solely in-frame clones and lacks some. D and trimming were read from the DNA, whereas the V and J calls and clone size are those reported in that table. The sample yields roughly 370,000 clones, about 87% seen once. Across 20 to 25 US areas, participants ranged in age from roughly 18 to 95 years. Donors were grouped by their self-reported clinical history. Recovered status in Cohort 3 required two negative PCRs, clearance, or symptom resolution.

This receptor was identified in a woman aged 45-60 years who had recovered from COVID-19. Sequences were obtained from PBMCs or T cells enriched from blood (not recorded which). This chain joins TRBV28 and TRBJ2-5; 9 nucleotides match TRBD1. The CDR3 region has the DNA TGTGCCAGCAAGGCCGGGACAGGGTGGGAGACCCAGTACTTC. Protein: CASKAGTGWETQYF.